This record concerns one TCR beta chain sequence. Its antigen remains undetermined. A much larger clone sits a single nucleotide away, making a read error possible. The data derive from a study of prognosis after radiotherapy for stage I lung cancer (dated by TCRdb to 2020 to 2022). Regarding the research as a whole: Between April 2018 and early 2019, some 18 patients with stage I NSCLC were enrolled in Nanjing, China. Several patients had oligometastatic NSCLC after their primary tumor was surgically resected, and fourteen patients had newly diagnosed primary stage I lung tumors. Every patient was deemed medically inoperable, about a dozen because of comorbidities and roughly 7 because they refused surgery. The cohort comprised 10 to 15 men and 6 or 7 women with a median age of 74.5 years, ranging from about 53 to 85 years. On tumor histology, roughly 12 patients had adenocarcinoma and 6 to 8 had squamous cell carcinoma. Image-guided IMRT or VMAT was used to deliver SBRT in 3 to 5 fractions at a biologically effective dose of at least 100 Gy. SBRT was not combined with any concurrent therapy in any patient. Distant metastases were developed by four of the 19 patients after SBRT, at a median of around seven months, whereas no significant progression was observed in the other 15 patients. Peripheral blood TCR beta repertoires were profiled in stage I NSCLC patients before and after stereotactic body radiotherapy, and the study then linked these repertoires to distant failure. For each of the roughly 19 patients, one blood sample was taken before SBRT and one after, so the study sequenced around 40 samples in total.

The TCR beta CDR3 region was amplified from genomic DNA by two rounds of multiplex PCR. The first PCR round used primers specific to each TRBV and TRBJ gene, with sequences filed in Chinese patent CN105087789A. Universal primers were used in the second round of PCR. The Roche High Pure PCR Template Preparation Kit was used to extract genomic DNA from frozen PBMCs. The libraries underwent paired-end sequencing with 151 bp reads on an Illumina HiSeq 3000. As for how the authors treated the data: CutAdapt was used to remove raw reads lacking the multiplex PCR primer sequences. PEAR was used to merge high-quality paired reads into contigs. By aligning each contig to reference sequences, MiXCR assigned the TRB V, D and J gene segments to that contig. To remove sequencing errors, CDR3 sequences were clustered according to base quality and sequence similarity. Shannon entropy, normalized by the natural log of the productive TCR sequence number, served as the measure of diversity. One minus Shannon entropy divided by the natural log of the number of unique clonotypes was used as the definition of clonality. The Youden index of ROC curves was used to select progression-free survival cut-offs for repertoire metrics, and analyses were performed in R 3.5.3. TCRdb itself trimmed the public reads at Q25 with fastp, ran MiXCR and retained productive beta chains. Every entry covers one CDR3 protein and lists the most common genes and DNA from its rows. The V and J calls come from TCRdb's annotation, not from the publication. For this sample the table gives approximately 16,000 distinct CDR3 sequences, of which more than 25% were detected only once. The ten largest clones take up 20% to 30% of the sample.

No patient had a history of other malignancies or prior chemotherapy or radiotherapy, and all had node-negative disease on CT and PET/CT. At each of the two time points, 5 to 6 milliliters of peripheral venous blood were collected into EDTA tubes. PBMCs were isolated by Ficoll-Paque Plus density-gradient centrifugation. Immediately after collection, samples were stored at -80 degrees C until analysis. The germline V gene specifies MNHEY as CDR1 and SVGEGT as CDR2. Taken from cysteine to phenylalanine, the CDR3 has 13 residues. Only the CDR3 DNA stays, 39 bases, in frame from base 1. Points the paper makes about the study in general: Unique TCR clone counts fell after SBRT (median about 9,300 before versus approximately 6,300 after; Wilcoxon paired P=0.011). TRBV and TRBJ usage frequencies reportedly varied with metastasis status, involving two V genes at baseline and 8 or 9 V and two J genes after SBRT. All reported P values were unadjusted for multiple comparisons. The study was limited by the small cohort and short follow-up, and independent validation of the study findings is required. Whether the expanded TCR clones were tumor-specific was not determined. Post-SBRT Shannon entropy and its change from baseline were lower in patients who developed distant metastases; baseline Shannon entropy was not associated with metastases.

This clonotype was sampled from a donor aged 50 or older with non-small cell lung cancer. The rearranged segments are TRBV6-2 or TRBV6-3 and TRBJ2-5, with TRBD1 perhaps the D gene, on 5 matching bases. Sequences were derived from PBMCs, sampled before or after stereotactic body radiation therapy (not recorded which). The DNA reads as follows: TGTGCCATCAGTGACGCAGGGTGGGAGACCCAGTACTTC. Its protein is CAISDAGWETQYF.